This entry features one T cell receptor beta chain sequence. The target antigen is unknown. The CDR3 is made up of 15 amino acids. V lost 4 bases, J lost 1 base, and 6 bases stayed unmatched. CDR1 and CDR2 from the germline V gene are MNHNY and SVGAGI (reference sequence). This specimen comes from a study of tumor-infiltrating lymphocytes in localized non-small cell lung cancer. As for the study in general: Tumor tissue and non-adjacent uninvolved lung came from each patient.

TCRdb keeps only in-frame clones here, not all; method: immunoSEQ multiplex PCR. The repertoire holds roughly 16,000 clones, with 69% as singletons. General observations from the study: Only some patients had TCR sequencing, depending on available tissue.

The origin of this receptor is a human donor with non-small cell lung cancer. V is TRBV6-6 and J is TRBJ1-1; TRBD1 aligns across 7 bases. The sequencing sample was made of lung tumor tissue. CDR3 in amino acids: CASSSQGVENTEAFF. The CDR3 region has the DNA TGTGCCAGCAGTTCGCAGGGGGTTGAGAACACTGAAGCTTTCTTT.